This TCR beta chain was profiled in a study of CD8 T cells in ankylosing spondylitis. General study results and limits: A TCR beta motif of under ten highly homologous variants seemed to mark ankylosing spondylitis blood.

Turning to this clonotype: Its target is unknown.

TCRdb re-called the 5' RACE reads with MiXCR, one entry per CDR3 protein. The sample holds 750,000 to 850,000 distinct CDR3 sequences, over 9.5% seen once. Sequencing input: blood, either unsorted or a sorted T cell fraction (not recorded which). The receptor's source is a male donor with ankylosing spondylitis.

The CDR3 protein is CASSQGFGGAPNEKLFF. For the CDR3, the DNA is TGCGCCAGCAGCCAAGGATTCGGGGGGGCGCCTAATGAAAAACTGTTTTTT. This chain joins TRBV4-1 and TRBJ1-4; D is perhaps TRBD1 (6 bases). This CDR3 contains 17 residues. V gave up 1 base and J gave up 3 bases, with 15 bases separating them. Germline CDR1 reads MGHRA; CDR2 reads YSYEKL.